This entry features one T cell receptor (beta chain) sequence. The source of the sample is a study of blood T cell repertoires in COVID-19. The wider study: Some COVID-19 samples were acute and others convalescent; all came from the United States, Italy and Spain.

Assay: immunoSEQ multiplex PCR; the TCRdb copy retains only in-frame clones and omits some. The table lists 250,000 to 300,000 clones, around 90% of them singletons. The CDR3 covers 13 residues. V lost 3 bases and J 2 bases, leaving 11 bases between the germline ends. Germline V gene lookup returns CDR1 DFQATT and CDR2 SNEGSKA (reference sequence). The sequencing input was peripheral blood. The sequence came from a man in his fifties or sixties with acute or convalescent COVID-19. The chain links TRBV20-1 to TRBJ2-7; D gene uncertain. The CDR3 protein is CSASYTLTYEQYF. CDR3 DNA sequence: TGCAGTGCTAGTTATACCCTAACCTACGAGCAGTACTTC.